These 21 T cell receptor delta chains were all obtained from the same sample, sequenced in a study of gamma-delta T cells after stem cell transplantation. TCRdb ran CATT on the RT-PCR reads. The profile shows some 1,800 delta-chain clones, roughly 2.1% of them singletons. The sequencing sample was made of gamma-delta T cells. All receptors come from a human donor. It is not recorded whose cells these are; they may come from a transplant donor.

V and J are TRDV2 and TRDJ1; 13 nucleotides agree with TRDD3. CDR1 and CDR2 (germline): GEAIGNYY, EKD. With 3 bases clipped from V and 3 bases from J, the junction kept 6 bases outside the gene matches. This CDR3 has 16 amino acids. This chain's CDR3 is CACDALTGGYADKLIF. The CDR3 DNA is TGTGCCTGTGACGCATTAACTGGGGGATACGCCGATAAACTCATCTTT.

About this clone: The protein given by TCRdb reflects a much larger clone and differs at residue 6 from this DNA's translation, likely from a read error; the protein shown is the DNA's translation. The chain joins TRDV2 to TRDJ1; 9 bases are shared with TRDD2. V shed 0 bases, J shed 4 bases, and the junction held 17 bases outside the gene matches. Germline CDR1 GEAIGNYY, CDR2 EKD. The CDR3 totals 19 residues. As DNA, the CDR3 is TGTGCCTGTGACACCTACCTTCCTACAATCCGTGGGGACTACGATAAACTCATCTTT. The encoded protein is CACDTYLPTIRGDYDKLIF.

By its share, this clone is medium-sized. This probably arose from a read error, given a far larger clone one base away. The chain joins TRDV2 to TRDJ1; 8 nucleotides agree with TRDD3. The CDR3 spans 19 residues. CDR1 and CDR2 (germline): GEAIGNYY, EKD. CDR3 region: CACGTLARTGGVDTDKLIF. CDR3 DNA sequence: TGTGCCTGTGGCACCCTAGCCCGTACTGGGGGCGTTGATACCGATAAACTCATCTTT.

By share, this clone ranks as hyperexpanded. The same CDR3 also results from other DNA sequences found in this sample. The rearrangement joins TRDV2 to TRDJ1; D unclear. The V end was cut by 2 bases, the J end by 0 bases, with 9 bases between. Per germline, CDR1 GEAIGNYY and CDR2 EKD. There are 14 residues in the CDR3. CDR3 DNA: TGTGCCTGTGACAGTCTGTCGTACACCGATAAACTCATCTTT. Translation gives CACDSLSYTDKLIF.

With regard to this clone: TCRdb records a much larger clone's protein for this DNA, with a difference at residue 5 that likely arises from a read error; the protein given is the translation of the DNA. Other DNA sequences in the sample encode the same CDR3. The gene calls are TRDV2 and TRDJ1; no clear D. CDR1 GEAIGNYY and CDR2 EKD come from the germline V gene. V shed 3 bases and J shed 0 bases, with 16 bases lying between them. CDR3 length: 16 residues. CDR3 protein: CACDPLGTSYTDKLIF. The CDR3 DNA reads TGTGCCTGTGACCCACTAGGTACAAGTTACACCGATAAACTCATCTTT.

There are a few counts of this clone. The translation of this DNA and the TCRdb protein of a much larger clone differ at residue 3, probably owing to a read error; the protein shown here is translated from the DNA. This rearrangement joins TRDV2 to TRDJ1; 9 bases fit TRDD3. Germline lookup yields CDR1 GEAIGNYY and CDR2 EKD. The CDR3 consists of 19 residues. The CDR3 loop is CARDTLTMREGDTSDKLIF. CDR3 coding DNA: TGTGCCCGTGACACCCTTACTATGCGTGAGGGGGATACTTCCGATAAACTCATCTTT.

In this sample, this clone turned up a few times. This chain connects TRDV2 to TRDJ1, with 11 bases fitting TRDD3. Germline V CDR1 and CDR2: GEAIGNYY, EKD. The CDR3 is made up of 16 amino acids. The V and J ends lost 3 bases and 0 bases, in that order; junction bases with no gene match: 5. The CDR3 bases are TGTGCCTGTGACGTCTTGGGGGATACGTACACCGATAAACTCATCTTT. This codes for CACDVLGDTYTDKLIF.

Sample share makes this clone large. Other DNA sequences in the same sample also yield this CDR3. V is TRDV2 and J is TRDJ3; 7 positions agree with TRDD3. Germline-derived CDR1 and CDR2 are GEAIGNYY and EKD. After removal of 0 bases from V and 4 bases from J, the junction contained 8 bases not matched to a gene. This CDR3 is 18 amino acids long. DNA of the CDR3: TGTGCCTGTGACACCGCTGGGGGTGCAGCTTGGGACACCCGACAGATGTTTTTC. The encoded protein is CACDTAGGAAWDTRQMFF.

This clone has a handful of counts. In DNA, the CDR3 is TGTGCCTGTGACACCGCAGCGGGGGGATACGCGGCCTCCTGGGACACCCGACAGATGTTTTTC. Translated, it gives CACDTAAGGYAASWDTRQMFF. The chain uses TRDV2 and TRDJ3; TRDD3 aligns across 10 bases. Germline V gene data show CDR1 as GEAIGNYY and CDR2 as EKD. V lost 0 bases, J lost 0 bases, and 10 bases stayed unmatched. This CDR3 has 21 amino acids.

This clone ranks as large. Other DNA sequences in this sample translate to the same CDR3. The genes are TRDV2 and TRDJ1, with unresolved D. CDR3 length: 15 residues. Germline loops: CDR1 GEAIGNYY, CDR2 EKD. V lost 1 base, J lost 2 bases, and 13 bases lay in between. The CDR3 coding sequence is TGTGCCTGTGACACTCTGCAATTGCAGACCGATAAACTCATCTTT. Its protein product is CACDTLQLQTDKLIF.

In its sample, this clone was seen a few times. The chain recombines TRDV2 with TRDJ1; 10 positions match TRDD3. The V and J ends lost 0 bases and 0 bases, in that order; junction bases with no gene match: 12. CDR3 size: 19 residues. Germline V gene sequence: CDR1 GEAIGNYY, CDR2 EKD. CDR3 DNA sequence: TGTGCCTGTGACACCTTACTGGGGGATCCCACATTCCACACCGATAAACTCATCTTT. Its translation is CACDTLLGDPTFHTDKLIF.

On this clone itself: This sequence is one base from a far larger clone and is likely a read error. This specimen includes other DNA sequences encoding the same CDR3. The CDR3 DNA is TGTGCCTGTGACACTATTATCGAGCAGACCGATAAACTCATCTTT. Translating it yields CACDTIIEQTDKLIF. The chain is built from TRDV2 and TRDJ1, with no clear D. Germline V CDR1 and CDR2: GEAIGNYY, EKD. The CDR3 consists of 15 residues. The ends were cut back, 1 base at V and 2 bases at J, with 13 bases in the middle.

About this clone: TCRdb records a much larger clone's protein for this DNA, with a difference at residue 3 that likely arises from a read error; the protein given is the translation of the DNA. The rearrangement uses TRDV2 and TRDJ1, with 9 positions matching TRDD3. The CDR3 length is 15 residues. The V gene's germline CDR1 is GEAIGNYY and CDR2 EKD. This CDR3 reads CARDTIGDTPDKLIF. CDR3 in DNA: TGTGCCCGTGACACCATAGGGGATACGCCCGATAAACTCATCTTT.

There are a few counts of this clone. The chain has TRDV2 and TRDJ1; D might be TRDD3 (6 bases). The V end was cut by 0 bases, the J end by 2 bases, with 9 bases between. Germline lookup yields CDR1 GEAIGNYY and CDR2 EKD. This CDR3 spans 14 amino acids. CDR3 DNA: TGTGCCTGTGACACCTGGGGATCTACCGATAAACTCATCTTT. Translating it yields CACDTWGSTDKLIF.

This clone is categorized as large. This sample includes further DNA sequences coding for the same CDR3. The chain recombines TRDV2 with TRDJ3, with 13 bases fitting TRDD3. This CDR3 comprises 21 residues. The germline CDR1 and CDR2 sequences are GEAIGNYY and EKD. Trimming cost V 0 bases and J 0 bases; bases outside gene matches: 7. CDR3 sequence (DNA): TGTGCCTGTGACACCTCAACTGGGGGATACGCAGGCTCCTGGGACACCCGACAGATGTTTTTC. Amino acid sequence: CACDTSTGGYAGSWDTRQMFF.

In this sample, this clone is medium-sized (0.01 to 0.1%). A clone one base away is much larger, so this may be a read error. The chain links TRDV2 to TRDJ1, with 13 bases aligning to TRDD3. Germline V gene data show CDR1 as GEAIGNYY and CDR2 as EKD. The CDR3 is made up of 18 amino acids. As DNA, the CDR3 is TGTGCCCGTGACACGGTCACTGGGGGATACGAGAAGGGCGATAAACTCATCTTT. This sequence encodes CARDTVTGGYEKGDKLIF.

This clone was recorded a few times. The protein recorded in TCRdb matches a much larger clone and deviates from this DNA's translation at residue 10, suggesting a read error; the protein here is obtained by translating the DNA. V and J are TRDV2 and TRDJ1; TRDD3 agrees at 9 bases. From germline, CDR1 is GEAIGNYY and CDR2 EKD. The CDR3 totals 18 residues. Trimming at V came to 3 bases and at J to 2 bases, leaving 15 bases not matched to a gene. For the CDR3, the DNA is TGTGCCTGTGACCCCCTTTCTGGGGGATTCCGGGGGACCGATAAACTCATCTTT. It specifies CACDPLSGGFRGTDKLIF.

The chain has TRDV2 and TRDJ1; TRDD3 matches at 12 bases. The CDR3 contains 17 residues. Germline values: CDR1 GEAIGNYY, CDR2 EKD. After removal of 1 base from V and 0 bases from J, the junction contained 5 bases not matched to a gene. In nucleotides, the CDR3 is TGTGCCTGTGACACGCTGGGGGATACGGCGTACACCGATAAACTCATCTTT. Translated: CACDTLGDTAYTDKLIF.

In this sample, this clone turned up a few times. The TCRdb protein, from a much larger clone, departs from this DNA's translation at residue 6, likely by read error; the protein shown derives from the DNA. J is TRDJ1 and V is TRDV2; 8 nucleotides agree with TRDD3. CDR1 is GEAIGNYY and CDR2 is EKD in the germline V gene. The CDR3 runs to 17 residues. V was clipped by 0 bases and J by 0 bases; unmatched bases: 8. CDR3 loop: CACDTARGISYTDKLIF. DNA for the CDR3: TGTGCCTGTGACACCGCCCGGGGGATATCGTACACCGATAAACTCATCTTT.

By share of the sample, this clone is large. The sample has other DNA sequences that encode this CDR3 too. The V call is TRDV2, the J call TRDJ1; 8 bases are shared with TRDD3. From germline, CDR1 is GEAIGNYY and CDR2 EKD. V lost 0 bases, J lost 0 bases, and 14 bases stayed unmatched. CDR3 length: 19 residues. The CDR3 nucleotides read TGTGCCTGTGACACCGTGAGCACTGGGGGTGACCGGCACACCGATAAACTCATCTTT. Translation gives CACDTVSTGGDRHTDKLIF.

A note on this clone: This sample includes further DNA sequences coding for the same CDR3. This rearrangement joins TRDV2 to TRDJ1; 11 nucleotides match TRDD3. The germline gives CDR1 GEAIGNYY, CDR2 EKD. The CDR3 is 17 amino acids. The ends lost 0 bases at V and 0 bases at J; junction bases unmatched: 5. CDR3: CACDTVLGDTYTDKLIF. The CDR3, as DNA: TGTGCCTGTGACACCGTTCTGGGGGATACTTACACCGATAAACTCATCTTT.